This TCR beta chain was captured in a study of cytomegalovirus exposure and HLA in healthy donors. CDR1 MNHNY and CDR2 SVGAGI come from the germline V gene (reference sequence). The V gene end was trimmed by 7 bases and the J gene end by 4 bases; junction bases not matched to a gene: 7. The CDR3 covers 14 residues. Study conclusions and caveats: Analyses of presence and absence presupposed an approximately uniform sequencing depth across donors. Data from an earlier analysis indicated that most TCR beta V segments were productive either about 87% or about 30% of the time.

60 Vbeta and 13 Jbeta primers were used in PCR. The assay was immunoSEQ multiplex PCR, and TCRdb's table has in-frame clones only and misses some. The table records 72,000 or so clones, about 60% of them present only once. Worth noting for this clone: What it binds is not known.

The clonotype was recovered from a woman between 50 and 59 years old in good health and CMV-seronegative. The sequenced sample was PBMCs. The genes are TRBV6-6 and TRBJ1-1; 9 positions match TRBD1. In nucleotides, the CDR3 is TGTGCCAGCACCAAAGGACAGGGGTCCACTGAAGCTTTCTTT. Translating gives CASTKGQGSTEAFF.